Listed below are T cell receptor beta chains from one sample, sequenced in a study of Graves' ophthalmopathy and Graves' hyperthyroidism. In TCRdb, the multiplex PCR reads were re-called with MiXCR into one record per CDR3 protein. The data show about 180,000 distinct CDR3 sequences, 37% seen once. Material for sequencing was peripheral blood. Receptors were obtained from a woman aged 40 to 50 with Graves' ophthalmopathy. Both conserved end residues are part of each CDR3. Each record gives: J gene, clone size, V gene, D gene, CDR3 length, CDR3 DNA, CDR3 protein. D genes are given only for firm matches. Expanded clones get a size class; other rows say once, few or many, or leave the size out.

>TRBJ2-5|.|TRBV7-2|TRBD2|15
TGTGCCAGCAGCTTAGAAGGGAGGGGTGGGGAGACCCAGTACTTC
CASSLEGRGGETQYF
>TRBJ1-5|many|TRBV19|.|15
TGTGCCAGTAGTATGCTAGACAGGAACCACCAGCCCCAGCATTTT
CASSMLDRNHQPQHF
>TRBJ2-4|many|TRBV28|.|12
TGTGCCAGCAGTTTAGGGGAAAACATTCAGTACTTC
CASSLGENIQYF
>TRBJ2-5|few|TRBV6-1|.|13
TGTGCCAGCAGACGCGACAGGAGAGAGACCCAGTACTTC
CASRRDRRETQYF
>TRBJ1-1|.|TRBV18|TRBD1|15
TGTGCCAGCTCACAAAACCGGGACAGGGTTTCTGAAGCTTTCTTT
CASSQNRDRVSEAFF
>TRBJ1-6|once|TRBV6-2/TRBV6-3|.|11
TGTGCCAGCAGTGATCGACAGGAACTCCCATTT
CASSDRQELPF
>TRBJ2-7|.|TRBV28|TRBD1|15
TGTGCCAGCAGTCCCCCGGGCAGGGGGTACTACGAGCAGTACTTC
CASSPPGRGYYEQYF
>TRBJ1-1|few|TRBV6-5|.|12
TGTGCCAGCAGTTACGGGACTAGAGAAGCTTTCTTT
CASSYGTREAFF
>TRBJ2-4|many|TRBV28|.|13
TGTGCCAGTCTAGCGAGAGACAAAAACATTCAGTACTTC
CASLARDKNIQYF
>TRBJ2-7|few|TRBV19|.|14
TGTGCCAGTAGTTCCCAAGGTTGGGAGGTCGAGCAGTACTTC
CASSSQGWEVEQYF
>TRBJ2-5|many|TRBV27|TRBD1|14
TGTGCCAGCAGTTTCAGGGGGTCTTCGGAGACCCAGTACTTC
CASSFRGSSETQYF
>TRBJ2-2|.|TRBV24-1|TRBD2|16
TGTGCCACCAGTGATCTTTCCGGGACTAGCACCGGGGAGCTGTTTTTT
CATSDLSGTSTGELFF
>TRBJ1-2|many|TRBV10-3|.|12
TGTGCCATCAGTGAGAATTGGGGCGGCTACACCTTC
CAISENWGGYTF
>TRBJ1-2|many|TRBV19|.|11
TGTGCCAGCCGCTTGCTAGATGACTACACCTTC
CASRLLDDYTF
>TRBJ1-5|.|TRBV4-3|TRBD1|15
TGCGCCAGCAGCCCTGGGACAGCTGGAGGTCAGCCCCAGCATTTT
CASSPGTAGGQPQHF
>TRBJ2-2|.|TRBV6-2/TRBV6-3|.|17
TGTGCCAGCAGTTATCGGGGCCCAGCCCGGAACACCGGGGAGCTGTTTTTT
CASSYRGPARNTGELFF
>TRBJ2-5|.|TRBV7-9|.|14
TGTGCCAGCAGCCCAGTGTGGGGATCCGAGACCCAGTACTTC
CASSPVWGSETQYF
>TRBJ2-7|few|TRBV19|TRBD2|14
TGTGCCAGCAGTACAGAGGTGGGAGGGGAAGAGCAGTACTTC
CASSTEVGGEEQYF
>TRBJ1-2|many|TRBV29-1|TRBD1|16
TGCAGCGTTGAAGCCGTAGGACAGGGAGGCATCTATGGCTACACCTTC
CSVEAVGQGGIYGYTF
>TRBJ1-2|.|TRBV13|TRBD1|17
TGTGCCAGCAGCTCCCGGGAGACAGGGGGCGGGTACTATGGCTACACCTTC
CASSSRETGGGYYGYTF